The 23 T cell receptor beta chains below were found in one sample sequenced in a study of blood T cell repertoires in COVID-19. This table comes from immunoSEQ multiplex PCR, and its TCRdb copy is limited to in-frame clones, with some not included. The data contain about 210,000 clones, around 90% of them singletons. Sequencing used PBMCs or T cells enriched from blood (not recorded which). These receptors came from a woman under 30 who had recovered from COVID-19.

The chain is built from TRBV5-5 and TRBJ1-2; D not resolved. The CDR3 is 15 amino acids. Between the trimmed V and J ends, which lost 3 bases and 3 bases, there was a span of 15 bases. CDR1 and CDR2 (germline): SGHKS, YYEKEE (reference sequence). The CDR3 DNA follows: TGTGCCAGCAGCTGGAAGTTATTCGAGGACTATGGCTACACCTTC. Amino acids: CASSWKLFEDYGYTF.

The chain employs TRBV2 and TRBJ1-5; D is possibly TRBD1 (5 bases). Trimming took off 6 bases at V and 0 bases at J, with 12 bases between the two ends. CDR1 and CDR2 (germline): SNHLY, FYNNEI. The CDR3 consists of 15 residues. The CDR3 DNA is TGTGCCAGCAGCCTATGGACAAATAGCAATCAGCCCCAGCATTTT. Its translation is CASSLWTNSNQPQHF. Full variable domain (rest looked up from reference TRBV2 and TRBJ1-5): EPEVTQTPSHQVTQMGQEVILRCVPISNHLYFYWYRQILGQKVEFLVSFYNNEISEKSEIFDDQFSVERPDGSNFTLKIRSTKLEDSAMYFCASSLWTNSNQPQHFGDGTRLSIL.

The chain uses TRBV9 and TRBJ2-2, with 8 bases that match TRBD1. Germline V lookup: CDR1 SGDLS, CDR2 YYNGEE. With 4 bases clipped from V and 6 bases from J, the junction kept 11 bases outside the gene matches. The CDR3 has 16 amino acids. CDR3 amino acids: CASSPRAGGDPGELFF. For the CDR3, the DNA is TGTGCCAGCAGCCCCCGGGCAGGGGGCGACCCCGGGGAGCTGTTTTTT. The complete variable domain, with remaining parts taken from reference TRBV9 and TRBJ2-2, reads DSGVTQTPKHLITATGQRVTLRCSPRSGDLSVYWYQQSLDQGLQFLIQYYNGEERAKGNILERFSAQQFPDLHSELNLSSLELGDSALYFCASSPRAGGDPGELFFGEGSRLTVL.

This chain uses TRBV11-2 with TRBJ2-2; no definite D call. The CDR3 extends over 12 amino acids. Looked up from germline, CDR1 is SGHAT and CDR2 is FQNNGV. Trimming removed 4 bases from V and 6 bases from J, with 6 bases in between. CDR3 in DNA: TGTGCCAGCAGCTATAATCCCGGGGAGCTGTTTTTT. Encoded protein: CASSYNPGELFF. The full variable domain, its missing parts supplied by reference TRBV11-2 and TRBJ2-2, is EAGVAQSPRYKIIEKRQSVAFWCNPISGHATLYWYQQILGQGPKLLIQFQNNGVVDDSQLPKDRFSAERLKGVDSTLKIQPAKLEDSAVYLCASSYNPGELFFGEGSRLTVL.

Written as DNA, the CDR3 is TGTGCCACCAGCGTCGACAGGGGCAATCAGCCCCAGCATTTT. Amino acids: CATSVDRGNQPQHF. The J gene is TRBJ1-5, the V gene TRBV15; 7 nucleotides align to TRBD1. The CDR3 has 14 residues. V gave up 5 bases and J gave up 2 bases; unmatched junction bases: 3. Germline V gives CDR1 LNHNV, CDR2 YYDKDF (reference sequence).

DNA for the CDR3: TGTGCCAGCAGTTCTAGCTTTACGGGGGGGAGGAATGAGCAGTTCTTC. Residues: CASSSSFTGGRNEQFF. The chain is built from TRBV6-2 or TRBV6-3 and TRBJ2-1; 8 bases align to TRBD2. CDR3 length: 16 residues. J lost 7 bases, V lost 4 bases, and 12 bases had no gene match. Germline assignment: CDR1 MNHEY and CDR2 SVGEGT.

The chain joins TRBV2 to TRBJ1-6; 9 bases agree with TRBD1. With V trimmed by 3 bases and J by 6 bases, 3 bases remained unmatched. Germline CDR1 is SNHLY and CDR2 is FYNNEI. This CDR3 is built from 15 residues. CDR3 in DNA: TGTGCCAGCAGTGAGGGGGGACAGGGTAATTCACCCCTCCACTTT. It encodes CASSEGGQGNSPLHF.

The chain uses TRBV28 and TRBJ1-1; a possible D gene is TRBD1 (5 bases). This CDR3 contains 17 residues. The V gene's germline CDR1 is MDHEN and CDR2 SYDVKM. V was pared by 7 bases and J by 3 bases, with 24 bases between. DNA for the CDR3: TGTGCCAGCAACCCCGGGGGACCCCTTTCGAGTGACACTGAAGCTTTCTTT. Translating it yields CASNPGGPLSSDTEAFF.

The rearrangement uses TRBV19 and TRBJ2-5; D might be TRBD2 (6 bases). Germline loops: CDR1 LNHDA, CDR2 SQIVND (reference sequence). V was clipped by 1 base and J by 3 bases, with 18 bases between them. This CDR3 is built from 17 residues. The CDR3 DNA sequence: TGTGCCAGTAGTATAGCGGGACTCCGAAACTCTAAAGAGACCCAGTACTTC. Protein: CASSIAGLRNSKETQYF.

V is TRBV30 and J is TRBJ2-2; tentatively, D is TRBD1 (6 bases). Between the trimmed V and J ends, which lost 3 bases and 6 bases, there was a span of 11 bases. The V gene's germline CDR1 is GTSNPN and CDR2 SVGIG (reference sequence). This CDR3 comprises 13 residues. In nucleotides, the CDR3 is TGTGCCTGGAGCGCCAACAGGGCCGGGGAGCTGTTTTTT. Its translation: CAWSANRAGELFF.

The chain links TRBV4-1 to TRBJ1-4; D is perhaps TRBD1 (6 bases). Trimming took off 5 bases at V and 7 bases at J, with 17 bases between the two ends. The germline gives CDR1 MGHRA, CDR2 YSYEKL. The CDR3 has 15 amino acids. Written as DNA, the CDR3 is TGCGCCAGCAGCTTTACAGGGACTAGCGGTGAAAAACTGTTTTTT. Translation: CASSFTGTSGEKLFF.

The V and J genes are TRBV27 and TRBJ2-2; D possibly corresponds to TRBD2 (5 bases). CDR1 MNHEY and CDR2 SMNVEV come from the germline V gene (reference sequence). CDR3 length equals 15 residues. The ends were cut back, 7 bases at V and 3 bases at J, with 15 bases in the middle. CDR3 sequence (DNA): TGTGCCAGCAACCCTTCTACTAGGGACACCGGGGAGCTGTTTTTT. It encodes CASNPSTRDTGELFF.

The gene calls are TRBV11-1 and TRBJ1-2, with 8 bases matching TRBD1. This CDR3 is 13 amino acids long. The V segment lost 5 bases and the J segment 4 bases; nucleotides outside the gene matches: 3. Germline loops: CDR1 SGHAT, CDR2 FQDESV (reference sequence). The CDR3 nucleotides read TGTGCCAGCAGCCGGGACAGGTTCTATGGCTACACCTTC. Translation: CASSRDRFYGYTF.

This clone appeared a single time. The chain joins TRBV2 to TRBJ1-1; TRBD1 agrees at 8 bases. J was trimmed by 5 bases and V by 4 bases; bases with no gene match: 6. This CDR3 spans 14 amino acids. CDR1 SNHLY and CDR2 FYNNEI come from the germline V gene. The CDR3, as DNA: TGTGCCAGCAGTGGGACAGGGCTAGGAACTGAAGCTTTCTTT. It codes for CASSGTGLGTEAFF.

This clone was picked up one time. V is TRBV27 and J is TRBJ1-1, with 8 bases lining up with TRBD1. CDR3 length: 17 amino acids. V shed 3 bases, J shed 0 bases, and the junction held 9 bases outside the gene matches. Looked up from germline, CDR1 is MNHEY and CDR2 is SMNVEV (reference sequence). The CDR3 DNA reads TGTGCCAGCAGTTTTCCGGAAACGACAGGGGTGAACACTGAAGCTTTCTTT. It yields the protein CASSFPETTGVNTEAFF.

The chain has TRBV10-3 and TRBJ2-5, with 10 bases fitting TRBD2. J gave up 4 bases and V 3 bases, and 11 bases lay outside the gene matches. The germline CDR1 and CDR2 sequences are ENHRY and SYGVKD. This CDR3 is 17 amino acids long. CDR3 residues: CAISERGSGGMGETQYF. DNA for the CDR3: TGTGCCATCAGTGAAAGGGGTAGCGGGGGGATGGGAGAGACCCAGTACTTC.

V is TRBV5-4 and J is TRBJ1-2; 7 nucleotides line up with TRBD1. This CDR3 is built from 15 residues. The junction had 7 bases not matched to a gene; V was cut back by 0 bases and J by 5 bases. Germline V gene lookup returns CDR1 SGHNT and CDR2 YYREEE (reference sequence). The CDR3 sequence: CASSLADRALYGYTF. For the CDR3, the DNA is TGTGCCAGCAGCTTGGCCGACAGGGCATTATATGGCTACACCTTC.

The chain links TRBV15 to TRBJ2-5; maybe TRBD2 (5 bases). The CDR3 totals 15 residues. Trimming left V 6 bases short and J 5 bases short, with 19 bases between. CDR1 is LNHNV, CDR2 YYDKDF, per germline (reference sequence). CDR3 residues: CATRRGFGFGETQYF. The CDR3 DNA is TGTGCCACCAGACGGGGTTTCGGCTTTGGCGAGACCCAGTACTTC.

This rearrangement joins TRBV6-2 or TRBV6-3 to TRBJ1-3; 8 nucleotides align to TRBD1. Losses at the gene ends were 2 bases for V and 1 base for J; bases not matched to a gene: 7. Germline values: CDR1 MNHEY, CDR2 SVGEGT. The CDR3 totals 17 residues. CDR3 in DNA: TGTGCCAGCAGTTACAATCCGCAGGGGGCTTCTGGAAACACCATATATTTT. This sequence encodes CASSYNPQGASGNTIYF.

The chain employs TRBV27 and TRBJ2-2, with D possibly TRBD2 on 5 matching bases. The CDR3 has 14 amino acids. The germline V gene has CDR1 MNHEY and CDR2 SMNVEV (reference sequence). V shed 6 bases and J shed 0 bases, with 8 bases lying between them. CDR3 in DNA: TGTGCCAGCAGAGAGGGCTCGAACACCGGGGAGCTGTTTTTT. Translation: CASREGSNTGELFF.

The V gene is TRBV2, the J gene TRBJ2-3; 7 bases match TRBD1. Germline V gene lookup returns CDR1 SNHLY and CDR2 FYNNEI. The CDR3 contains 13 residues. J gave up 5 bases and V 5 bases, and 4 bases lay outside the gene matches. The CDR3 DNA reads TGTGCCAGCAGTAGACAGGGTTTAGATACGCAGTATTTT. It translates to CASSRQGLDTQYF.

In this sample, this clone turned up once. The J gene is TRBJ1-3, the V gene TRBV2; D uncertain. From germline, CDR1 is SNHLY and CDR2 FYNNEI. The CDR3 has 14 residues. The V gene lost 3 bases and the J gene lost 3 bases, with 9 bases spanning the gap. DNA for the CDR3: TGTGCCAGCAGTGACACGCCGGTTGGAAACACCATATATTTT. Its protein is CASSDTPVGNTIYF.

The chain couples TRBV27 to TRBJ1-4, with TRBD1 identical over 10 bases. J lost 3 bases, V lost 6 bases, and 1 base had no gene match. The CDR3 is made up of 14 amino acids. Germline values: CDR1 MNHEY, CDR2 SMNVEV (reference sequence). The CDR3 here is CASRGTGANEKLFF. CDR3 DNA sequence: TGTGCCAGCAGGGGGACAGGGGCTAATGAAAAACTGTTTTTT.